The 30 T cell receptor beta chains below were found in one sample sequenced in a study of post-analysis software for immune sequencing data. Presence of unique molecular identifiers characterized the TCR beta cDNA libraries. Via MiXCR, TCRdb re-called the PCR reads, giving one row per CDR3 protein. The data hold some 700,000 distinct CDR3 sequences, with approximately 60% observed a single time. Which antigens these TCRs recognize remains unknown. Whole-study findings and limits: Compared with controls, patients had more of about five TRBV segments, including TRBV5-6, TRBV5-1 and TRBV20-1.

Input material: blood. Receptor source: a girl aged 2-10 years with multiple sclerosis.

This rearrangement joins TRBV12-3 or TRBV12-4 to TRBJ2-5; no clear D. The CDR3 extends over 13 amino acids. Trimming pared 7 bases from V and 5 bases from J, leaving 14 bases between. The CDR3 DNA sequence: TGTGCCAGCACCCAGCACCCTGGTGAGACCCAGTACTTC. Its protein is CASTQHPGETQYF.

The genes are TRBV5-6 and TRBJ2-1; D could derive from TRBD1 or TRBD2 (5 bases each). Trimming removed 0 bases from V and 4 bases from J, with 11 bases in between. Germline-derived CDR1 and CDR2 are SGHDT and YYEEEE. CDR3 length: 15 residues. CDR3 sequence (DNA): TGTGCCAGCAGCTTGGGAGGGACCCATTACAATGAGCAGTTCTTC. It encodes CASSLGGTHYNEQFF.

The chain recombines TRBV25-1 with TRBJ2-7; D might be TRBD2 (7 bases). The germline V and J ends were trimmed by 7 bases and 5 bases, with 15 bases remaining between them. The germline V gene has CDR1 MGHDK and CDR2 SYGVNS. The CDR3 contains 13 residues. The CDR3, as DNA: TGTGCCAGCATGGACAGCGGGATTCACGAGCAGTACTTC. Its translation is CASMDSGIHEQYF.

The chain employs TRBV7-8 and TRBJ1-1; 11 bases align to TRBD1. The CDR3 consists of 23 residues. In germline, CDR1 is SGHVS, CDR2 FQNEAQ. The V gene end was trimmed by 3 bases and the J gene end by 0 bases; junction bases not matched to a gene: 24. CDR3 protein: CASSFLRLFPSDRGPAMNTEAFF. The CDR3 DNA reads TGTGCCAGCAGCTTTTTGCGGCTTTTCCCCTCGGACAGGGGGCCGGCGATGAACACTGAAGCTTTCTTT.

The V and J genes are TRBV18 and TRBJ2-7; 7 bases map to TRBD2. J gave up 5 bases and V 3 bases, and 7 bases lay outside the gene matches. CDR1 and CDR2 (germline): KGHSH, LQKENI. This CDR3 has 14 amino acids. CDR3 sequence reads: CASSPVRESDEQYF. In nucleotides, the CDR3 is TGTGCCAGCTCACCCGTGCGGGAGTCAGACGAGCAGTACTTC. The whole variable domain, remainder taken from reference TRBV18 and TRBJ2-7, is NAGVMQNPRHLVRRRGQEARLRCSPMKGHSHVYWYRQLPEEGLKFMVYLQKENIIDESGMPKERFSAEFPKEGPSILRIQQVVRGDSAAYFCASSPVRESDEQYFGPGTRLTVT.

This rearrangement joins TRBV15 to TRBJ1-4, with 8 positions matching TRBD1. Trimming took 3 bases from V and 6 from J; bases not matched to a gene: 12. In germline, CDR1 is LNHNV, CDR2 YYDKDF (reference sequence). CDR3 size: 17 residues. The CDR3 DNA reads as TGTGCCACCAGCAGTGGATACTGGGACAGGCAATATGAAAAACTGTTTTTT. This sequence encodes CATSSGYWDRQYEKLFF.

The chain uses TRBV7-8 and TRBJ2-5; 9 bases are shared with TRBD2. CDR1 is SGHVS, CDR2 FQNEAQ, per germline. The CDR3 extends over 17 amino acids. V trimming: 5 bases; J trimming: 2 bases; junction bases outside the gene matches: 12. The CDR3 region is CASSVAVAGGLQETQYF. The CDR3 DNA is TGTGCCAGCAGCGTTGCAGTGGCGGGGGGGCTTCAAGAGACCCAGTACTTC.

This clonotype was detected only once. Germline is not matched at one junction end, which may reflect a read error. The genes are TRBV3-1 and TRBJ2-4, with D possibly being TRBD1 or TRBD2 (5 bases each). Per the germline V gene, CDR1 is LGHDT and CDR2 is YNNKEL (reference sequence). The CDR3 extends over 17 amino acids. The CDR3 here is CASSPPAPGTTGNIQDF. The DNA for the CDR3 is TGTGCCAGCAGCCCCCCAGCGCCCGGGACCACCGGAAACATTCAGGACTTC.

CDR3 DNA sequence: TGTGCCAGCAGCTCAGCGGAGGGGTACGAGCAGTACTTC. This codes for CASSSAEGYEQYF. The chain carries TRBV12-3 or TRBV12-4 and TRBJ2-7, with D perhaps TRBD2 (6 bases). This CDR3 has 13 amino acids. Trimming left V 6 bases short and J 4 bases short, with 13 bases between.

The J gene is TRBJ1-5, the V gene TRBV27; possible D gene TRBD1, 6 bases. V was pared by 5 bases and J by 7 bases, with 18 bases between. The CDR3 contains 15 residues. CDR1 MNHEY and CDR2 SMNVEV come from the germline V gene (reference sequence). CDR3 residues: CASSIRGEGGQPQHF. CDR3 nucleotides: TGTGCCAGCAGTATCCGGGGGGAGGGGGGCCAGCCCCAGCATTTT.

The rearrangement links TRBV4-1 to TRBJ1-1; perhaps TRBD1 as D (5 bases). CDR3 length: 14 amino acids. CDR1 MGHRA and CDR2 YSYEKL come from the germline V gene. With 1 base removed from V and 4 bases from J, the gap between germline ends came to 10 bases. CDR3 nucleotides: TGCGCCAGCAGCCAAGCGGACATAGGCACTGAAGCTTTCTTT. As protein: CASSQADIGTEAFF.

In this sample, this clonotype turned up a few times. The V and J genes are TRBV7-3 and TRBJ2-2; 7 positions match TRBD1. CDR1 is SGHTA and CDR2 is FQGTGA in the germline V gene. V dropped 8 bases and J dropped 5; count of bases not matched to a gene: 2. The CDR3 is 12 amino acids. The CDR3 protein is CASGQETGELFF. CDR3 nucleotide sequence: TGTGCCAGCGGACAGGAGACCGGGGAGCTGTTTTTT.

The chain employs TRBV5-1 and TRBJ2-3, with 8 positions matching TRBD2. V lost 3 bases to trimming and J lost 4 bases; unmatched junction nucleotides: 7. The CDR3 contains 15 residues. Germline V gene data show CDR1 as SGHRS and CDR2 as YFSETQ. CDR3 protein: CASSSMSGGPDTQYF. CDR3 nucleotide sequence: TGCGCCAGCAGCTCCATGTCGGGAGGGCCAGATACGCAGTATTTT.

V is TRBV20-1 and J is TRBJ2-1, with a possible D match to TRBD1 (5 bases). The germline V gene has CDR1 DFQATT and CDR2 SNEGSKA (reference sequence). This CDR3 is 13 amino acids long. The CDR3 loop reads CSQGALSYNEQFF. The DNA of the CDR3 is TGCAGCCAGGGCGCCCTCTCCTACAATGAGCAGTTCTTC.

Concerning this clonotype: A read error is possible here, since a much larger clone lies one base away. The chain is built from TRBV2 and TRBJ2-4; a possible D gene is TRBD1 (7 bases). Germline CDR1 is SNHLY and CDR2 is FYNNEI. The CDR3 totals 14 residues. In DNA, the CDR3 is TGTGCCAGCAGCGGAGGGGGCACCAAAAACATTCGGTACTTC. Its translation is CASSGGGTKNIRYF. The full variable domain, in which reference TRBV2 and TRBJ2-4 provide the parts outside the CDR3, is EPEVTQTPSHQVTQMGQEVILRCVPISNHLYFYWYRQILGQKVEFLVSFYNNEISEKSEIFDDQFSVERPDGSNFTLKIRSTKLEDSAMYFCASSGGGTKNIRYFGAGTRLSVL.

The chain couples TRBV12-3 or TRBV12-4 to TRBJ1-2, with TRBD1 matching over 8 bases. Unmatched junction bases numbered 9, after V lost 5 bases and J lost 7 bases. The CDR3 length is 14 residues. The CDR3 loop is CASSLSQGAFGYTF. The CDR3 region has the DNA TGTGCCAGCAGTCTGTCCCAGGGGGCCTTTGGCTACACCTTC.

This clonotype was found a few times. The chain combines TRBV7-2 with TRBJ2-5, with D maybe TRBD2 (5 bases). The CDR3 length is 14 residues. Looked up from germline, CDR1 is SGHTA and CDR2 is FQGNSA. Trimming stripped 1 base from V and 7 bases from J, with 13 bases between. CDR3 region: CASSLVALARTQYF. The CDR3 DNA reads TGTGCCAGCAGCTTAGTAGCTCTAGCCCGGACCCAGTACTTC.

The chain is built from TRBV5-5 and TRBJ2-3; D not certain. Trimming took 2 bases from V and 4 from J, leaving 8 bases between them. The germline V gene has CDR1 SGHKS and CDR2 YYEKEE (reference sequence). The length of the CDR3 is 13 residues. CDR3 bases: TGTGCCAGCAGCTTTAGTGAGCCAGATACGCAGTATTTT. It encodes CASSFSEPDTQYF.

The rearrangement links TRBV3-1 to TRBJ1-4; D call uncertain. There are 15 residues in the CDR3. Looked up from germline, CDR1 is LGHDT and CDR2 is YNNKEL (reference sequence). Trimming took off 1 base at V and 0 bases at J, with 6 bases between the two ends. The CDR3 loop is CASSQGGTTNEKLFF. The CDR3 nucleotides are TGTGCCAGCAGCCAAGGAGGGACAACTAATGAAAAACTGTTTTTT.

The chain has TRBV5-1 and TRBJ2-1; TRBD2 matches 7 bases. Germline V gene lookup returns CDR1 SGHRS and CDR2 YFSETQ. The ends lost 3 bases at V and 5 bases at J; junction bases unmatched: 8. The CDR3 is made up of 15 amino acids. The CDR3 is CASSSGGVSDNEQFF. In DNA, the CDR3 is TGCGCCAGCAGCTCGGGGGGTGTTTCCGACAATGAGCAGTTCTTC.

This sequence joins TRBV11-2 and TRBJ2-1; the D gene could be TRBD1 or TRBD2 (5 bases each). The V end lost 1 base, the J end lost 2 bases, and 12 bases lay between the germline ends. The CDR3 has 16 residues. Germline CDR1 SGHAT, CDR2 FQNNGV. CDR3 in amino acids: CASSLVWDGPYNEQFF. Written as DNA, the CDR3 is TGTGCCAGCAGCTTAGTATGGGACGGGCCCTACAATGAGCAGTTCTTC.

This clonotype was detected only a few times. This chain connects TRBV5-1 to TRBJ1-2; TRBD1 is a possible D gene (5 bases). The V gene lost 0 bases and the J gene lost 2 bases, with 11 bases spanning the gap. The V gene's germline CDR1 is SGHRS and CDR2 YFSETQ. The CDR3 runs 15 residues. The CDR3: CASSLVPGGNYGYTF. The CDR3 region has the DNA TGCGCCAGCAGCTTGGTTCCGGGGGGGAACTATGGCTACACCTTC.

The V and J genes are TRBV7-2 and TRBJ2-5; possibly TRBD1 or TRBD2 for D (5 bases each). Trimming shortened V by 7 bases and J by 4 bases, and 16 bases separated the two germline ends. This CDR3 region has 14 residues. Germline CDR1 reads SGHTA; CDR2 reads FQGNSA. CDR3 nucleotide sequence: TGTGCCAGCACCCAGGGACCGCAGAGAGAGACCCAGTACTTC. Its protein is CASTQGPQRETQYF.

This sequence joins TRBV3-1 and TRBJ1-2; D gene uncertain. The CDR3 runs to 14 residues. Germline loops: CDR1 LGHDT, CDR2 YNNKEL (reference sequence). Between the trimmed V and J ends, which lost 3 bases and 7 bases, there was a span of 15 bases. CDR3: CASSQTGGRTGYTF. In DNA form, the CDR3 reads TGTGCCAGCAGCCAGACGGGAGGGCGTACTGGCTACACCTTC.

The gene calls are TRBV5-8 and TRBJ1-2; D is unclear. CDR1 is SGHTS and CDR2 is YDEGEE in the germline V gene. The CDR3 is 10 residues long. The V end lost 3 bases, the J end lost 5 bases, and 2 bases lay between the germline ends. The DNA of the CDR3 is TGTGCCAGCAGCTATTATGGCTACACCTTC. This gives the protein CASSYYGYTF.

A single count supports this clonotype. V gene TRBV30 combines with J gene TRBJ2-2; D possibly corresponds to TRBD2 (5 bases). Trimming removed 2 bases from V and 5 bases from J, with 12 bases in between. The CDR3 sequence is 14 residues long. Germline CDR1 GTSNPN, CDR2 SVGIG (reference sequence). CDR3 residues: CAWSLMRETGELFF. As DNA, the CDR3 is TGTGCCTGGAGTTTAATGAGGGAAACCGGGGAGCTGTTTTTT. Combining the CDR3 with reference TRBV30 and TRBJ2-2 gives the whole variable domain SQTIHQWPATLVQPVGSPLSLECTVEGTSNPNLYWYRQAAGRGLQLLFYSVGIGQISSEVPQNLSASRPQDRQFILSSKKLLLSDSGFYLCAWSLMRETGELFFGEGSRLTVL.

The CDR3 loop reads CSASGASGDNEQFF. The CDR3 DNA sequence: TGCAGTGCTAGTGGAGCTAGCGGAGACAATGAGCAGTTCTTC. The chain uses TRBV20-1 and TRBJ2-1; 7 bases are shared with TRBD2. This CDR3 spans 14 amino acids. Germline-derived CDR1 and CDR2 are DFQATT and SNEGSKA (reference sequence). V lost 3 bases, J lost 5 bases, and 7 bases stayed unmatched.

This clonotype appeared once. The chain has TRBV28 and TRBJ2-5; the match to TRBD1 covers 8 bases. Germline-derived CDR1 and CDR2 are MDHEN and SYDVKM. This CDR3 has 14 residues. The V gene end was trimmed by 10 bases and the J gene end by 1 base; junction bases not matched to a gene: 8. The CDR3 here is CATIPDRGQETQYF. The CDR3 region has the DNA TGTGCCACCATACCCGACAGGGGCCAAGAGACCCAGTACTTC.

V gene TRBV9 combines with J gene TRBJ2-3, with TRBD1 identical over 12 bases. The length of the CDR3 is 17 residues. V lost 0 bases, J lost 5 bases, and 7 bases stayed unmatched. CDR1 and CDR2 (germline): SGDLS, YYNGEE. CDR3 region: CASSVARGQGAGDTQYF. CDR3 DNA: TGTGCCAGCAGCGTAGCGCGGGGACAGGGGGCTGGAGATACGCAGTATTTT.

The chain is built from TRBV4-1 and TRBJ2-7; possibly TRBD2 for D (5 bases). The CDR3 runs to 14 residues. Germline lookup yields CDR1 MGHRA and CDR2 YSYEKL. The ends were cut back, 1 base at V and 7 bases at J, with 14 bases in the middle. CDR3 loop: CASSQGARREEQYF. The CDR3 nucleotides are TGCGCCAGCAGCCAAGGGGCCCGTCGGGAAGAGCAGTACTTC.